The source of this T cell receptor (beta chain) is a study of blood T cell repertoires in COVID-19. On the study more broadly: PBMCs, B-cell-depleted T cells, or T cells provided the cDNA or gDNA that made up the material.

The germline gives CDR1 SEHNR, CDR2 FQNEAQ (reference sequence). The CDR3 loop spans 12 amino acids. V was pared by 2 bases and J by 9 bases, with 5 bases between. The age range of participants was about 18 to 95 years, with residence in about two dozen US areas. Cohorts were determined from participant-reported clinical history. This table comes from immunoSEQ multiplex PCR, and its TCRdb copy is limited to in-frame clones, with some not included. Of 62,000 or so clones in the sample, roughly 80% were seen once. The chain employs TRBV7-9 and TRBJ1-6; D gene ambiguous. The sequence was collected from a woman between 40 and 55 years old with acute COVID-19. The sequenced sample consisted of PBMCs or T cells enriched from blood (not recorded which). The CDR3 DNA reads TGTGCCAGCAGCTTACTAGGTTCACCCCTCCACTTT. Its translation is CASSLLGSPLHF. The complete variable domain, with remaining parts taken from reference TRBV7-9 and TRBJ1-6, reads DTGVSQNPRHKITKRGQNVTFRCDPISEHNRLYWYRQTLGQGPEFLTYFQNEAQLEKSRLLSDRFSAERPKGSFSTLEIQRTEQGDSAMYLCASSLLGSPLHFGNGTRLTVT.